Presented here are 16 T cell receptor beta chains from one specimen sequenced in a study of breast tumors, draining lymph nodes, adjacent tissues. TCRdb passed the multiplex PCR reads through MiXCR, listing each CDR3 protein once. Of 200,000 or so distinct CDR3 sequences in the sample, 31% are singletons; the top ten hold 4% to 5.5%. The lymph nodes were axillary draining lymph nodes from breast cancer patients. Input material: axillary lymph node tissue. The receptors were sampled from a female donor with breast cancer. Some clones in this sample may be carry-over from other donors' samples.

This clonotype showed up just once. The chain is built from TRBV29-1 and TRBJ1-4, with D possibly matching TRBD1 (5 bases). The CDR3 is 14 amino acids. Germline assignment: CDR1 SQVTM and CDR2 ANQGSEA. V was cut by 5 bases and J by 5 bases, with 15 bases left in between. The CDR3 loop reads CSVRLGASNEKLFF. The CDR3 bases are TGCAGCGTTCGGCTCGGGGCCTCAAATGAAAAACTGTTTTTT.

As regards this clonotype: A read error may account for a junction end that differs from germline. The chain recombines TRBV3-1 with TRBJ1-1, with 8 bases aligning to TRBD1. CDR1 and CDR2 (germline): LGHDT, YNNKEL (reference sequence). This CDR3 region has 14 residues. As DNA, the CDR3 is TGTGCCAGCAGACTGAACAGGGGGAACACTGAAGCTTCCTTT. This sequence encodes CASRLNRGNTEASF.

This clonotype was picked up many times. The J gene is TRBJ2-1, the V gene TRBV9, with D maybe TRBD1 (6 bases). The CDR3 sequence is 13 residues long. V gave up 4 bases and J gave up 8 bases, with 13 bases separating them. Germline CDR1 reads SGDLS; CDR2 reads YYNGEE. The CDR3 loop is CASSPRGQYEQFF. DNA of the CDR3: TGTGCCAGCAGCCCCAGGGGACAATATGAGCAGTTCTTC.

J is TRBJ1-2 and V is TRBV25-1, with D uncertain. Trimming cost V 9 bases and J 6 bases, with 5 bases left between them. CDR1 is MGHDK and CDR2 is SYGVNS in the germline V gene. The CDR3 totals 9 residues. CDR3 sequence reads: CASADGYTF. The CDR3 bases are TGTGCCAGTGCGGATGGCTACACCTTC.

This clonotype came up many times. The V and J genes are TRBV20-1 and TRBJ1-2; 8 nucleotides match TRBD1. J gave up 3 bases and V 5 bases, and 5 bases lay outside the gene matches. The CDR3 extends over 13 amino acids. Germline V gene sequence: CDR1 DFQATT, CDR2 SNEGSKA (reference sequence). DNA of the CDR3: TGCAGTGCTTCCGGACAGGGTGACTATGGCTACACCTTC. Translated, it gives CSASGQGDYGYTF.

Notes on this clonotype: At one boundary the junction diverges from the germline segment, which might be a read error. The J gene is TRBJ2-3, the V gene TRBV7-8, with 7 bases matching TRBD2. Germline values: CDR1 SGHVS, CDR2 FQNEAQ. CDR3 size: 15 residues. The CDR3 sequence: CASRRDYPSTDTPYF. Here the CDR3 DNA reads TGCGCCAGCAGAAGGGACTACCCTAGCACAGATACGCCGTATTTT.

This chain links TRBV7-8 with TRBJ1-1; possibly TRBD1 for D (6 bases). CDR3 size: 15 residues. V was trimmed by 1 base and J by 6 bases, leaving 15 bases between them. Per the germline V gene, CDR1 is SGHVS and CDR2 is FQNEAQ. CDR3 protein: CASSLGQGMPAEAFF. In nucleotides, the CDR3 is TGTGCCAGCAGCTTAGGTCAGGGGATGCCGGCTGAAGCTTTCTTT.

There are many counts of this clonotype. The chain links TRBV18 to TRBJ1-3; no firm D call. The CDR3 length is 11 residues. Per the germline V gene, CDR1 is KGHSH and CDR2 is LQKENI. Trimming took off 6 bases at V and 5 bases at J, with 5 bases between the two ends. CDR3 sequence: CASSNRNTIYF. CDR3 nucleotides: TGTGCCAGCTCTAATCGAAACACCATATATTTT. Using reference TRBV18 and TRBJ1-3 for the parts outside the CDR3, the full variable domain is NAGVMQNPRHLVRRRGQEARLRCSPMKGHSHVYWYRQLPEEGLKFMVYLQKENIIDESGMPKERFSAEFPKEGPSILRIQQVVRGDSAAYFCASSNRNTIYFGEGSWLTVV.

The chain joins TRBV7-9 to TRBJ1-3; the D gene is possibly TRBD1 (6 bases). There are 14 residues in the CDR3. V lost 5 bases and J lost 0, with 8 bases in between. Looked up from germline, CDR1 is SEHNR and CDR2 is FQNEAQ (reference sequence). CDR3 sequence reads: CASSKDSSGNTIYF. CDR3 DNA: TGTGCCAGCAGCAAGGACAGCTCTGGAAACACCATATATTTT.

About this clonotype itself: A much bigger clone sits one base away, suggesting this may be a read error. This chain's CDR3 is CSIVLATSGRTYEQYF. CDR3 bases: TGCAGCATTGTGCTGGCCACTAGCGGGAGAACCTACGAGCAGTACTTC. This chain connects TRBV29-1 to TRBJ2-7, with 11 bases lining up with TRBD2. Germline values: CDR1 SQVTM, CDR2 ANQGSEA. This CDR3 contains 16 residues. J was trimmed by 2 bases and V by 8 bases; bases with no gene match: 14.

This chain connects TRBV2 to TRBJ1-6; tentative D call: TRBD1 (6 bases). The CDR3 covers 14 residues. CDR1 and CDR2 from the germline V gene are SNHLY and FYNNEI. V was pared by 4 bases and J by 9 bases, with 13 bases between. The CDR3 reads CASSGGATSSPLHF. The CDR3 DNA reads as TGTGCCAGCAGTGGGGGGGCTACGAGTTCACCCCTCCACTTT.

There are many counts of this clonotype. The chain is built from TRBV11-3 and TRBJ2-5, with D tentatively TRBD1 (5 bases). V dropped 6 bases and J dropped 2 bases, with 13 bases sitting between them. This CDR3 region has 14 residues. Germline V CDR1 and CDR2: SGHNT, YENEEA. CDR3 loop: CASSRRQGQETQYF. Here the CDR3 DNA reads TGTGCCAGCAGTCGGCGGCAGGGACAAGAGACCCAGTACTTC.

This clonotype was counted ten times or more. V and J are TRBV2 and TRBJ2-5; no clear D. The CDR3 sequence is 11 residues long. V lost 6 bases and J lost 2, with 4 bases in between. CDR1 SNHLY and CDR2 FYNNEI come from the germline V gene. CDR3 bases: TGTGCCAGCAGGTCACAAGAGACCCAGTACTTC. Encoded protein: CASRSQETQYF.

This chain uses TRBV11-3 with TRBJ1-6, with 11 positions matching TRBD1. Trimming took 5 bases from V and 8 from J; bases not matched to a gene: 8. This CDR3 has 16 amino acids. Germline V gene sequence: CDR1 SGHNT, CDR2 YENEEA. The CDR3 sequence is CASSTRTGGPDSPLHF. CDR3 in DNA: TGTGCCAGCAGCACTCGGACAGGGGGCCCGGATTCACCCCTCCACTTT.

A word on this clonotype: Possible read error: a much larger clone is one base away. The CDR3 carries no conserved terminal phenylalanine or tryptophan, so it likely arises from a read error. Written as DNA, the CDR3 is TGTGCCAGTAAATGGGCGGGGAGCTCCTACGAGCAGTACCTC. Translating it yields CASKWAGSSYEQYL. The chain couples TRBV7-2 to TRBJ2-7, with D maybe TRBD2 (6 bases). The germline gives CDR1 SGHTA, CDR2 FQGNSA. V shed 9 bases and J shed 0 bases, with 15 bases lying between them. The CDR3 has 14 residues.

There are many counts of this clonotype. The rearrangement joins TRBV13 to TRBJ2-1, with D possibly matching TRBD2 (7 bases). The length of the CDR3 is 14 residues. V lost 4 bases to trimming and J lost 6 bases, with 13 bases between them. CDR1 and CDR2 from the germline V gene are PRHDT and FYEKMQ (reference sequence). The CDR3 DNA reads as TGTGCCAGCAGCTGGGGGGGCCGCCGCAATGAGCAGTTCTTC. Translating gives CASSWGGRRNEQFF.